This T cell receptor beta chain appears in the sequencing data of a study of technical replicates of blood from several donors. Using immunoSEQ multiplex PCR, the repertoire was profiled, and TCRdb retains in-frame clones only, with some absent. The sample lists around 83,000 clones, around 94% occurring once. CDR3 size: 12 residues. With 3 bases removed from V and 3 bases from J, the gap between germline ends came to 6 bases. The V gene's germline CDR1 is MNHEY and CDR2 SMNVEV (reference sequence). The source material was T cells isolated from PBMCs. This clonotype was obtained from a human donor in good health. This rearrangement joins TRBV27 to TRBJ2-7; D unclear. CDR3 residues: CASSFGGYEQYF. In DNA, the CDR3 is TGTGCCAGCAGTTTCGGCGGCTACGAGCAGTACTTC.